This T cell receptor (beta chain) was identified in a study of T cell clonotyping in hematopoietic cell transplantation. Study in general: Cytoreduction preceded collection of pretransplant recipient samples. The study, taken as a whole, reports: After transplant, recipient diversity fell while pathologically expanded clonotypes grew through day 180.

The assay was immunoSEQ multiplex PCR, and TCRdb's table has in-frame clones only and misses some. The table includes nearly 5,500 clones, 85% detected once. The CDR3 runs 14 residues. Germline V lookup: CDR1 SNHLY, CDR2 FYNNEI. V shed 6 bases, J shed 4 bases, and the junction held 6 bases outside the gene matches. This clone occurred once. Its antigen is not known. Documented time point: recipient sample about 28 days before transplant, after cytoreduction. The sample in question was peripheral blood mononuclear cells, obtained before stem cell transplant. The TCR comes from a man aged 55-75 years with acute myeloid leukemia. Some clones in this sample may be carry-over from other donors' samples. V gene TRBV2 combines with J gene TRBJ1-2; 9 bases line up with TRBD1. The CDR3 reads CASRYRGLGYGYTF. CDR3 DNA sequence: TGTGCCAGCAGGTACAGGGGGCTCGGCTATGGCTACACCTTC.